This T cell receptor (beta chain) emerged from a study of blood T cell repertoires in COVID-19. Here immunoSEQ multiplex PCR was the method, and the copy in TCRdb shows in-frame clones only, minus some. The profile covers just under 350,000 clones, with 88% appearing a single time and 5.5% to 7.5% taken by the ten largest. Trimming took off 5 bases at V and 11 bases at J, with 15 bases between the two ends. The CDR3 runs 12 residues. The V and J genes are TRBV12-3 or TRBV12-4 and TRBJ1-1, with a tentative D call TRBD1 (6 bases). The receptor was derived from a woman aged 70-85 years with COVID-19, enrolled during active disease. Sequenced material: peripheral blood. The CDR3 DNA reads TGTGCCAGCAGTCTTACAGGGTTCTTGGCTTTCTTT. It encodes CASSLTGFLAFF.